This TCR beta chain was obtained from a study of blood T cell repertoires in COVID-19. Whole-study context: T cells, B-cell-depleted T cells, or PBMCs provided the cDNA or gDNA that served as material.

There are 13 residues in the CDR3. Germline CDR1 is SGHTA and CDR2 is FQGNSA. Trimming pared 0 bases from V and 7 bases from J, leaving 7 bases between. The age range of participants was about 18 to 95 years, with residence in about two dozen US areas. Per the original data handling: Reference gene primer amplification gave estimated nucleated cell counts. Libraries were prepared by immunoSEQ multiplex PCR; TCRdb keeps only in-frame clonotypes and omits some of them. V and J calls and clone size are copied from that table; D and trimming were computed from the DNA. The profile shows 490,000 or so clones, 80% to 90% of them singletons.

The clonotype comes from a woman aged 55 to 70 who had recovered from COVID-19. This chain uses TRBV7-2 with TRBJ1-5; D gene ambiguous. Material: PBMCs or T cells enriched from blood (not recorded which). CDR3 sequence (DNA): TGTGCCAGCAGCTTAGCCGGGAAGCAGCCCCAGCATTTT. Translated: CASSLAGKQPQHF.